The 22 T cell receptor beta chains given below trace back to one sample, sequenced in a study of CD8 T cells in ankylosing spondylitis. TCRdb used MiXCR to reprocess the 5' RACE reads, holding one entry per CDR3 protein. The data contain approximately 110,000 distinct CDR3 sequences, more than 20% of them seen just once; the ten biggest clones take up around 12%. The source material was synovial fluid, either unsorted or a sorted T cell fraction (not recorded which). These receptors came from a male donor with ankylosing spondylitis.

This clonotype was found a few times. J is TRBJ2-3 and V is TRBV5-1, with no clear D. V gave up 3 bases and J gave up 4 bases, with 12 bases separating them. CDR3 length: 14 residues. Looked up from germline, CDR1 is SGHRS and CDR2 is YFSETQ. CDR3 sequence: CASSSLPSPDTQYF. The CDR3 nucleotides read TGCGCCAGCAGCTCCCTACCATCCCCAGATACGCAGTATTTT.

This clonotype was detected only a few times. This rearrangement joins TRBV10-3 to TRBJ2-1; D assignment may be TRBD1 or TRBD2 (5 bases each). The length of the CDR3 is 14 residues. CDR1 ENHRY and CDR2 SYGVKD come from the germline V gene. V gave up 7 bases and J gave up 7 bases, with 17 bases separating them. CDR3 nucleotide sequence: TGTGCCATCACTCCATCCGACTGGGGGAATGAGCAGTTCTTC. This sequence encodes CAITPSDWGNEQFF.

The gene calls are TRBV10-2 and TRBJ2-7, with 11 bases identical to TRBD2. With V trimmed by 2 bases and J by 1 base, 4 bases remained unmatched. The germline V gene encodes CDR1 WSHSY and CDR2 SAAADI. This CDR3 is 16 amino acids long. The CDR3, as DNA: TGCGCCAGCAGTGAGCAACTAGCGGGAGTATCCTACGAGCAGTACTTC. Translating gives CASSEQLAGVSYEQYF.

The chain joins TRBV7-7 to TRBJ2-1; D may match TRBD1 or TRBD2 (5 bases each). The CDR3 has 16 amino acids. V was cut by 5 bases and J by 6 bases, with 20 bases left in between. Germline CDR1 and CDR2: SSHAT and FNYEAQ (reference sequence). The CDR3 DNA reads TGTGCCAGCAGCCACACCGGGACGAGAGCAGTCAATGAGCAGTTCTTC. As protein: CASSHTGTRAVNEQFF.

This clonotype appeared many times. This chain uses TRBV2 with TRBJ2-7, with TRBD2 matching over 9 bases. This CDR3 is built from 14 residues. The germline CDR1 and CDR2 sequences are SNHLY and FYNNEI. Trimming at V came to 7 bases and at J to 5 bases, leaving 9 bases not matched to a gene. The CDR3 region has the DNA TGTGCCAGCATTGGGGGAGCGGGAGGCCACGAGCAGTACTTC. Its translation is CASIGGAGGHEQYF. The full variable domain, completed using reference TRBV2 and TRBJ2-7, is EPEVTQTPSHQVTQMGQEVILRCVPISNHLYFYWYRQILGQKVEFLVSFYNNEISEKSEIFDDQFSVERPDGSNFTLKIRSTKLEDSAMYFCASIGGAGGHEQYFGPGTRLTVT.

This clonotype is termed medium-sized. The CDR3 region is CASTPPEGGLYNEQFF. The CDR3 DNA reads as TGTGCCAGCACCCCTCCCGAGGGAGGGCTTTACAATGAGCAGTTCTTC. The chain links TRBV11-2 to TRBJ2-1; 7 bases align to TRBD2. CDR1 SGHAT and CDR2 FQNNGV come from the germline V gene. The CDR3 runs 16 residues. The junction had 13 bases not matched to a gene; V was cut back by 7 bases and J by 4 bases.

In this sample, this clonotype turned up a few times. The chain joins TRBV11-3 to TRBJ1-4; D perhaps matches TRBD1 (6 bases). The germline V gene has CDR1 SGHNT and CDR2 YENEEA. This CDR3 is 15 amino acids long. V lost 1 base, J lost 5 bases, and 11 bases lay in between. In nucleotides, the CDR3 is TGTGCCAGCAGCTTAGTGTCAGGGGCGAATGAAAAACTGTTTTTT. Its translation: CASSLVSGANEKLFF.

The gene calls are TRBV4-1 and TRBJ1-1; 7 nucleotides align to TRBD1. V was clipped by 4 bases and J by 8 bases; unmatched bases: 13. The CDR3 is 15 amino acids. The germline gives CDR1 MGHRA, CDR2 YSYEKL. CDR3 DNA: TGCGCCAGCAGCCGGACAGACAGGGCCTATGAGGAAGCTTTCTTT. Its protein is CASSRTDRAYEEAFF.

Only a few counts were recorded for this clonotype. CDR3 region: CASSQGSQGSNQPQHF. As DNA, the CDR3 is TGTGCCAGCAGCCAGGGGAGTCAAGGAAGCAATCAGCCCCAGCATTTT. The chain has TRBV11-2 and TRBJ1-5, with D maybe TRBD1 (6 bases). With 5 bases removed from V and 1 base from J, the gap between germline ends came to 15 bases. Germline V lookup: CDR1 SGHAT, CDR2 FQNNGV. This CDR3 has 16 amino acids.

This clonotype was counted between two and nine times. The gene calls are TRBV20-1 and TRBJ1-2; perhaps TRBD1 as D (5 bases). The CDR3 covers 14 residues. V lost 4 bases and J lost 2, with 14 bases in between. Germline loops: CDR1 DFQATT, CDR2 SNEGSKA (reference sequence). Written as DNA, the CDR3 is TGCAGTGCTAACTCCGGGGCTTCAAACTATGGCTACACCTTC. This gives the protein CSANSGASNYGYTF.

This clonotype was counted a few times. The genes are TRBV6-1 and TRBJ2-6; D is undetermined. CDR1 and CDR2 (germline): MNHNS, SASEGT. With 6 bases removed from V and 0 bases from J, the gap between germline ends came to 9 bases. This CDR3 spans 15 amino acids. The CDR3 nucleotides are TGTGCCAGCAGGTTCTTAGACTCTGGGGCCAACGTCCTGACTTTC. Translating gives CASRFLDSGANVLTF.

This clonotype was picked up a small number of times. The chain's CDR3 is CASSTLTGAQETQYF. The CDR3 bases are TGCGCCAGCAGCACCTTGACAGGGGCCCAAGAGACCCAGTACTTC. The chain employs TRBV5-1 and TRBJ2-5, with TRBD1 matching over 8 bases. Germline V gives CDR1 SGHRS, CDR2 YFSETQ. V trimming: 4 bases; J trimming: 1 base; junction bases outside the gene matches: 6. This CDR3 spans 15 amino acids.

This clonotype was counted a few times. This chain links TRBV3-1 with TRBJ2-1, with 10 positions matching TRBD2. Germline lookup yields CDR1 LGHDT and CDR2 YNNKEL (reference sequence). After removal of 5 bases from V and 4 bases from J, the junction contained 5 bases not matched to a gene. This CDR3 has 15 amino acids. Written as DNA, the CDR3 is TGTGCCAGCAGCGCCGGACTAGCGGAATACAATGAGCAGTTCTTC. Translated, it gives CASSAGLAEYNEQFF.

This sequence joins TRBV7-2 and TRBJ2-3; possibly TRBD2 for D (6 bases). The CDR3 sequence is 19 residues long. The V end lost 0 bases, the J end lost 0 bases, and 19 bases lay between the germline ends. Germline V CDR1 and CDR2: SGHTA, FQGNSA. The CDR3 sequence: CASSLAITGLKHSTDTQYF. DNA of the CDR3: TGTGCCAGCAGCTTAGCGATTACAGGACTAAAGCACAGCACAGATACGCAGTATTTT.

This clonotype was seen a few times. J is TRBJ2-3 and V is TRBV20-1; a possible D gene is TRBD2 (5 bases). CDR3 length: 11 amino acids. Germline values: CDR1 DFQATT, CDR2 SNEGSKA (reference sequence). The V end lost 5 bases, the J end lost 2 bases, and 5 bases lay between the germline ends. The CDR3 loop reads CSAGLTDTQYF. The DNA of the CDR3 is TGCAGTGCTGGACTCACAGATACGCAGTATTTT.

The chain employs TRBV5-1 and TRBJ2-7, with TRBD2 matching over 7 bases. Unmatched junction bases numbered 3, after V lost 4 bases and J lost 2 bases. The CDR3 runs 13 residues. Germline values: CDR1 SGHRS, CDR2 YFSETQ. The chain's CDR3 is CASSTTSAYEQYF. CDR3 sequence (DNA): TGCGCCAGCAGCACCACTAGCGCCTACGAGCAGTACTTC.

This clonotype was recorded a few times. The rearrangement joins TRBV20-1 to TRBJ2-6; 7 positions match TRBD2. The CDR3 consists of 16 residues. Per the germline V gene, CDR1 is DFQATT and CDR2 is SNEGSKA (reference sequence). Trimming cost V 3 bases and J 0 bases; bases outside gene matches: 5. The chain's CDR3 is CSASGGGSSGANVLTF. The CDR3 DNA sequence: TGCAGTGCTAGCGGCGGGGGAAGCTCTGGGGCCAACGTCCTGACTTTC.

This clonotype has a handful of counts. The V gene is TRBV12-3 or TRBV12-4, the J gene TRBJ2-1; tentatively, D is TRBD1 (5 bases). V was clipped by 2 bases and J by 12 bases, with 11 bases between them. This CDR3 spans 12 amino acids. CDR3 in amino acids: CASSLMGQGQFF. The CDR3 bases are TGTGCCAGCAGTTTAATGGGGCAGGGGCAGTTCTTC.

The chain joins TRBV7-8 to TRBJ2-2; D perhaps matches TRBD2 (7 bases). The CDR3 sequence is 17 residues long. Germline V lookup: CDR1 SGHVS, CDR2 FQNEAQ. V was cut by 5 bases and J by 7 bases, with 23 bases left in between. The CDR3 reads CASSHPLGGGGFGELFF. The CDR3 DNA is TGTGCCAGCAGCCACCCCCTGGGGGGGGGCGGGTTCGGGGAGCTGTTTTTT. Supplemented by reference TRBV7-8 and TRBJ2-2, the full variable domain reads GAGVSQSPRYKVAKRGQDVALRCDPISGHVSLFWYQQALGQGPEFLTYFQNEAQLDKSGLPSDRFFAERPEGSVSTLKIQRTQQEDSAVYLCASSHPLGGGGFGELFFGEGSRLTVL.

The V and J genes are TRBV29-1 and TRBJ2-1; tentatively, D is TRBD1 (6 bases). CDR3 length equals 11 residues. V was trimmed by 6 bases and J by 9 bases, leaving 12 bases between them. CDR1 and CDR2 from the germline V gene are SQVTM and ANQGSEA. CDR3 loop: CSVYREREQFF. In DNA form, the CDR3 reads TGCAGCGTGTACAGGGAACGTGAGCAGTTCTTC.

At least ten counts were recorded for this clonotype. The V call is TRBV5-1, the J call TRBJ2-2, with 7 nucleotides matching TRBD2. This CDR3 contains 15 residues. Germline-derived CDR1 and CDR2 are SGHRS and YFSETQ. After removal of 2 bases from V and 5 bases from J, the junction contained 6 bases not matched to a gene. CDR3 coding DNA: TGCGCCAGCAGCTTCGGGCCAGCGGGGACCGGGGAGCTGTTTTTT. Translating it yields CASSFGPAGTGELFF. The full variable domain, completed using reference TRBV5-1 and TRBJ2-2, is KAGVTQTPRYLIKTRGQQVTLSCSPISGHRSVSWYQQTPGQGLQFLFEYFSETQRNKGNFPGRFSGRQFSNSRSEMNVSTLELGDSALYLCASSFGPAGTGELFFGEGSRLTVL.

The chain carries TRBV20-1 and TRBJ2-1, with TRBD2 identical over 12 bases. CDR3 size: 15 residues. Germline assignment: CDR1 DFQATT and CDR2 SNEGSKA (reference sequence). Germline trimming cut 4 bases from V and 6 bases from J; bases unmatched to any gene: 7. The CDR3 DNA is TGCAGTGCTATACTTCCGACTAGCGGGAGCAATGAGCAGTTCTTC. It yields the protein CSAILPTSGSNEQFF.